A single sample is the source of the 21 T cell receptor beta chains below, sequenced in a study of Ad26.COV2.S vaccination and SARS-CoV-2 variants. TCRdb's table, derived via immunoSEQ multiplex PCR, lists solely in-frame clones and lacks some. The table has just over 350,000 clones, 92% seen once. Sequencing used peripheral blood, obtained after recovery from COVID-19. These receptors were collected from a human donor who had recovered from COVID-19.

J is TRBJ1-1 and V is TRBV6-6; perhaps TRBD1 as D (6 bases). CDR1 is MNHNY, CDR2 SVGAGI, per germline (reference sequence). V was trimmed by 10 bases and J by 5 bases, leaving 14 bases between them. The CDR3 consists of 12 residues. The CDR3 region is CATGRGRTEAFF. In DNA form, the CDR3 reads TGTGCCACGGGAAGGGGGAGGACTGAAGCTTTCTTT.

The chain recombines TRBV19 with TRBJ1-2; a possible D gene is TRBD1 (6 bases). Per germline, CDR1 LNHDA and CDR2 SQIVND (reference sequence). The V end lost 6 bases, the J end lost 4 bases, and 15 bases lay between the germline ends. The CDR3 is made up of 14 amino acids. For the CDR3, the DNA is TGTGCCAGTAGAGACGGGGGCGGGCTCTATGGCTACACCTTC. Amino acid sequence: CASRDGGGLYGYTF.

CDR3 bases: TGTGCCAGCAGCCAAGAATTCCCTTTAGACGGGAATTCACCCCTCCACTTT. The encoded protein is CASSQEFPLDGNSPLHF. The J gene is TRBJ1-6, the V gene TRBV4-2; D unclear. The CDR3 is made up of 17 amino acids. The V gene's germline CDR1 is LGHNA and CDR2 YNFKEQ. V was pared by 0 bases and J by 7 bases, with 16 bases between.

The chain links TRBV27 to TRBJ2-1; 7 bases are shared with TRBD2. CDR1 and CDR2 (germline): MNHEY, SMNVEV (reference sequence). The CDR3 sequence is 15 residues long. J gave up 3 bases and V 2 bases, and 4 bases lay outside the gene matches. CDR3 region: CASSLAGVDYNEQFF. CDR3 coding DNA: TGTGCCAGCAGTTTAGCGGGGGTCGACTACAATGAGCAGTTCTTC.

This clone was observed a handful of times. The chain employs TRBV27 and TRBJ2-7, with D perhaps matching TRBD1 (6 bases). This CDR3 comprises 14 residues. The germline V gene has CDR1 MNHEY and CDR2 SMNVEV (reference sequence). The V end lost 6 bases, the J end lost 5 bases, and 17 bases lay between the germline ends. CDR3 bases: TGTGCCAGCAGACCTGACAGGTCCTTCCACGAGCAGTACTTC. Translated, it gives CASRPDRSFHEQYF.

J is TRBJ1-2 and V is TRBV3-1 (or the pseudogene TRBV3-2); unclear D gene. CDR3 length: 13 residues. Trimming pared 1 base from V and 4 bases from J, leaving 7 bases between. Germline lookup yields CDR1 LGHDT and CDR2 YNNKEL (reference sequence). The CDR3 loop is CASSQGTVYGYTF. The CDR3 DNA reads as TGTGCCAGCAGCCAAGGCACTGTCTATGGCTACACCTTC.

CDR3 bases: TGTGCAGGGCAGCTGGGAGACACTGAAGCTTTCTTT. The encoded protein is CAGQLGDTEAFF. This chain connects TRBV6-5 to TRBJ1-1; D uncertain. Germline CDR1 and CDR2: MNHEY and SVGAGI. CDR3 length: 12 residues.

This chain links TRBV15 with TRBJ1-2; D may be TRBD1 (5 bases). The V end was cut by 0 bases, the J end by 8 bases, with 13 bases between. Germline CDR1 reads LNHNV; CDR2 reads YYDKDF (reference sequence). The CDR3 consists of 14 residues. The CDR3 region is CATSRDRGGEGYTF. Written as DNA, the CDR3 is TGTGCCACCAGCAGAGATCGGGGGGGAGAAGGCTACACCTTC.

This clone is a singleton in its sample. The CDR3 DNA reads as TGTGCCAGCAGTTACTTGGACAGTAATACGCAGTATTTT. It yields the protein CASSYLDSNTQYF. J is TRBJ2-3 and V is TRBV6-5; D is possibly TRBD1 (6 bases). CDR1 MNHEY and CDR2 SVGAGI come from the germline V gene. The CDR3 is made up of 13 amino acids. Between the trimmed V and J ends, which lost 1 base and 7 bases, there was a span of 9 bases.

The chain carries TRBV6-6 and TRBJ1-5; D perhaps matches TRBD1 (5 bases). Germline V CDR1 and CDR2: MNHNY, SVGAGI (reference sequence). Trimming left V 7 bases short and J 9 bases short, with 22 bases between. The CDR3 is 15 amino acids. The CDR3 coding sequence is TGTGCCAGCATTTCATCGGGGGTTTTTTTCGGGCCCCAGCATTTT. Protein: CASISSGVFFGPQHF.

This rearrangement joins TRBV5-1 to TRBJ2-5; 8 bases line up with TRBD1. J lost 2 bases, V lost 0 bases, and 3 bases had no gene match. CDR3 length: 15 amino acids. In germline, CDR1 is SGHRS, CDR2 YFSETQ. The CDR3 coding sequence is TGCGCCAGCAGCTTGGTCAGGGGGCGGCAAGAGACCCAGTACTTC. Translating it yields CASSLVRGRQETQYF. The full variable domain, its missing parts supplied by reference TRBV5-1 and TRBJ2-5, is KAGVTQTPRYLIKTRGQQVTLSCSPISGHRSVSWYQQTPGQGLQFLFEYFSETQRNKGNFPGRFSGRQFSNSRSEMNVSTLELGDSALYLCASSLVRGRQETQYFGPGTRLLVL.

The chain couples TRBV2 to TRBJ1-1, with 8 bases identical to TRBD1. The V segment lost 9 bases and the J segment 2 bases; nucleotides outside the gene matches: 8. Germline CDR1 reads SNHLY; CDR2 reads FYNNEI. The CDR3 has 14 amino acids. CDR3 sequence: CASTPTGVNTEAFF. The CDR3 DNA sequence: TGTGCCAGTACGCCGACAGGGGTTAACACTGAAGCTTTCTTT.

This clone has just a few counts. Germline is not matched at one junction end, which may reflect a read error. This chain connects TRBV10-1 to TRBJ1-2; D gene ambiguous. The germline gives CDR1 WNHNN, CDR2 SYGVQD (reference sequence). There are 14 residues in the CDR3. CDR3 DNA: TGCGCCAGCAGTAAGGCGGGCTCCATCGGCCCCACTTCCTTC. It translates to CASSKAGSIGPTSF.

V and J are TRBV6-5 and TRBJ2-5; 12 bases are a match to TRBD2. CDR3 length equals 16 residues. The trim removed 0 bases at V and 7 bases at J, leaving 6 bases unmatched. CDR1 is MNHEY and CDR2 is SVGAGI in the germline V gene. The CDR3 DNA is TGTGCCAGCAGTTACTCGGCTAGCGGGGGGGCGGGGACCCAGTACTTC. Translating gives CASSYSASGGAGTQYF.

CDR3 in DNA: TGTGCCAGCAGGGGGACCGACTATGGCTACACCTTC. This translates into CASRGTDYGYTF. The chain joins TRBV25-1 to TRBJ1-2; D is possibly TRBD1 (5 bases). The CDR3 length is 12 residues. CDR1 is MGHDK, CDR2 SYGVNS, per germline. V lost 6 bases and J 3 bases, leaving 8 bases between the germline ends.

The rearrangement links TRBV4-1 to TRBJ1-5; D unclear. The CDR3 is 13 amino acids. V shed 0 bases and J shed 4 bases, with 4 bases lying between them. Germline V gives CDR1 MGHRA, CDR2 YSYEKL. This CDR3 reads CASSQDLNQPQHF. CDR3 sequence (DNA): TGCGCCAGCAGCCAAGATTTGAATCAGCCCCAGCATTTT.

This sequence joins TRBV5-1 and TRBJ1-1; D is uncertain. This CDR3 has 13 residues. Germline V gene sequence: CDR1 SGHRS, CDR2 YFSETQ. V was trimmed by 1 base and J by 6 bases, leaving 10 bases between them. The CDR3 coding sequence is TGCGCCAGCAGCTTGCAGTACAGATCTGAAGCTTTCTTT. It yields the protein CASSLQYRSEAFF.

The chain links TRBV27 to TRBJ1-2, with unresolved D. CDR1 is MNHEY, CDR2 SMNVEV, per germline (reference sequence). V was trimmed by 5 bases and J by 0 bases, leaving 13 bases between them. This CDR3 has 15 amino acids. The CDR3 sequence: CASSRASGANYGYTF. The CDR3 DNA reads TGTGCCAGCAGTCGAGCCTCGGGAGCTAACTATGGCTACACCTTC.

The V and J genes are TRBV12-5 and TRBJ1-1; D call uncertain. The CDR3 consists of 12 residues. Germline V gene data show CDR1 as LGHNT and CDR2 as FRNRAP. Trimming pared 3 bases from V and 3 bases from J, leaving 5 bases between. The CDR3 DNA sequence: TGTGCTAGTGGTTTCCGGGACACTGAAGCTTTCTTT. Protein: CASGFRDTEAFF.

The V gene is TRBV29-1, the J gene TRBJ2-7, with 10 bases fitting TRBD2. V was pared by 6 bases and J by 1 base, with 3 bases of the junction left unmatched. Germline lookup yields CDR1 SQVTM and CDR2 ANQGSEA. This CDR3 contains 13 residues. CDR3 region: CSVLAGESYEQYF. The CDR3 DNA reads TGCAGCGTCCTAGCGGGGGAATCCTACGAGCAGTACTTC.

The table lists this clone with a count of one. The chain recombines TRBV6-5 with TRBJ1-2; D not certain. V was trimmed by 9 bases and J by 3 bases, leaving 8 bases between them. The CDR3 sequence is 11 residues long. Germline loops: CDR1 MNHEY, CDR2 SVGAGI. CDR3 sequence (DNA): TGTGCCAGTTCTAGGGACTATGGCTACACCTTC. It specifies CASSRDYGYTF.